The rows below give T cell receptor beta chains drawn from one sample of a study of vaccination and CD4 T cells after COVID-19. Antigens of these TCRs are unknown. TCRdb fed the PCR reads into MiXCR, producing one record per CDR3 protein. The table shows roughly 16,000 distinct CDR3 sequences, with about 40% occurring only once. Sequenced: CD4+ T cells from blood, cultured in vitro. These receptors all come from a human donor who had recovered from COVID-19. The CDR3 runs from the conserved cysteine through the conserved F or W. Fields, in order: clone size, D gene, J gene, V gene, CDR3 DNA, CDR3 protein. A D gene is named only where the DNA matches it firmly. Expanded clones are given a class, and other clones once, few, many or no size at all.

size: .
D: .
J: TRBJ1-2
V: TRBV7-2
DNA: TGTGCCAGCAGCTTAGTGGGGGCGAGAGGCTACACCTTC
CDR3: CASSLVGARGYTF

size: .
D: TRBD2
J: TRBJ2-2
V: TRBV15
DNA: TGTGCCACCAGCAGAGGGGGGGGAGGCACCGGGGAGCTGTTTTTT
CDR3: CATSRGGGGTGELFF

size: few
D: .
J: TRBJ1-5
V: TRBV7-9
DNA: TGTGCCAGCAGCCCGAGCAATCAGCCCCAGCATTTT
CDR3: CASSPSNQPQHF

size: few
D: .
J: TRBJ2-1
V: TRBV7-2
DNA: TGTGCCAGCAGCCCCACCTCGGGACTCTCGAGCTCCTACAATGAGCAGTTCTTC
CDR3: CASSPTSGLSSSYNEQFF

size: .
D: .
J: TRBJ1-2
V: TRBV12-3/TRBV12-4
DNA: TGTGCCAGCAGTTTGCCGGACTCCTATGGCTACACCTTC
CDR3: CASSLPDSYGYTF

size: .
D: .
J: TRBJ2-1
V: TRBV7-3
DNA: TGTGCCAGCAGCGCCTCGGCTAGCACACACAATGAGCAGTTCTTC
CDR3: CASSASASTHNEQFF

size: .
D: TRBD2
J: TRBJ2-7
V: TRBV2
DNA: TGTGCCAGCAGCTCAACTAGCGGGCTTTCCTACGAGCAGTACTTC
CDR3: CASSSTSGLSYEQYF

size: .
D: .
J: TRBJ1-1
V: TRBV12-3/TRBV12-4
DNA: TGTGCCAGCAGCCCTACTTACACTGAAGCTTTCTTT
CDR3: CASSPTYTEAFF

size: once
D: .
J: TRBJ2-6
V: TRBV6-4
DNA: TGTGCCAGCAGGGGGGGAAGCCTCCTCTCTGGGGCCAACGTCCTGACTTTC
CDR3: CASRGGSLLSGANVLTF

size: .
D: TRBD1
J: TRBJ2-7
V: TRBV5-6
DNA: TGTGCCAGCAGCGCTGGGACAGCCTACGAGCAGTACTTC
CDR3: CASSAGTAYEQYF

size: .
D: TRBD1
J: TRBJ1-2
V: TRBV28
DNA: TGTGCCAGCAGCCCAACAGGGGTTGGCTACACCTTC
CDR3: CASSPTGVGYTF

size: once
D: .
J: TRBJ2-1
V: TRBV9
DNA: TGTGCCAGCAGCGTATTCGGGTCCTACAATGAGCAGTTCTTC
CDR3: CASSVFGSYNEQFF